This TCR beta chain is drawn from a study of shared clonotypes between healthy human individuals (TCRdb year 2020). Context from the whole study: A couple of women and a few men aged 18 to 49 years were included in the cohort. For each donor, CD4 naive and CD4 memory were each run on three plates, CD8 naive on two plates, and CD8 memory on one plate. Different laboratories and diverse techniques were used to prepare libraries and sequence TCR repertoires, to increase sequencing depth and limit assay-specific biases. Leukapheresis yielded between about 0.9 and 9 billion PBMCs per donor. The study deeply sequenced blood TCR repertoires of five healthy adults to estimate repertoire size and the extent of clonotype sharing between individuals.

In the case of this clone: The clone's antigen remains unknown. Base qualities are not provided; no much larger clone lies one nucleotide away.

The CDR3 sequence holds 12 residues, the cysteine and phenylalanine included. The CDR3 DNA has 36 bases and is translated from base 1. V and J are truncated by 2 bases and 5 bases respectively, leaving an intervening sequence of 4 bases. From the germline V gene, CDR1 is MDHEN and CDR2 is SYDVKM. Using the deep immunoSEQ assay, TCR CDR3 regions were amplified from genomic DNA by multiplex PCR. Genomic DNA extracted from each cell subset was distributed evenly over all wells of several immunoSEQ 96-well plates, and each plate served as one replicate. For sorted subsets, approximately 190 ng of genomic DNA, equivalent to some 30,000 T cell genomes, went into each replicate PCR. The purified libraries were quantified using a Qubit 3.0 fluorometer, sized with a Bioanalyzer 2100, and then quantified again using the KAPA Library Quantification kit. Every immunoSEQ 96-well plate was sequenced on a separate single-read 150-cycle Illumina NextSeq 550 flow cell. As for the authors' bioinformatics: The immunoSEQ output contained only junctional sequences without quality scores, so filtering could not match that applied to full-length reads. Sequences were annotated with PyIR, a Python wrapper for IgBLAST v1.9, using IMGT germline references to assign V/J genes and CDR3. Reads with weak V/J assignments (E-value above 1e-6), missing CDR3, stop codons, out-of-frame junctions, or ambiguous translated residues were removed. V3J clonotypes were defined as sequences sharing the same inferred V gene, J gene, and CDR3 amino acid sequence. The percentage overlap between two repertoires was calculated by dividing the number of shared unique clonotypes by the size of the smaller repertoire. Repertoire richness was assessed with RTK rarefaction, the Chao1 estimator, and Recon v2.1 estimates of unobserved clonotypes. Generation probabilities for all TCRbeta clonotypes obtained by the gDNA method from a few donors were computed using OLGA. The clones in this table, taken by TCRdb from immuneACCESS, are in-frame only. Not every clone is retained; where verified, under half of the shortfall comes from an unresolved V gene, and the cause of the rest is unknown. V and J calls and clone size are those listed in that table; D and trimming were worked out from the DNA. For this sample the table gives approximately 530,000 clones, of which roughly 95% were detected only once. About 0.06% of the sample is taken by the ten largest.

Healthy HIV-negative adults with no recently reported acute infections or vaccinations were included as donors. Every donor was a Caucasian adult living in Nashville, Tennessee, USA. CD4+ T cells were enriched through magnetic negative selection, after which naive cells were positively selected on CD45RA and the remaining negative fraction served as the memory subset. Blood was collected by leukapheresis, and PBMCs were isolated by Ficoll-Histopaque density gradient centrifugation and then cryopreserved in liquid nitrogen vapor phase. Analytical flow cytometry was used to check the purity and quantity of each magnetically sorted T cell population. Each sorted fraction had its genomic DNA isolated and then quantified by UV absorbance on a Nanodrop 2000c. What the authors observed across the whole study: The small number of donors limited the genetic and exposure-history diversity represented. Only blood was sampled, and tissue TCR repertoires likely differ from those in blood. Rarefaction of sorted-subset datasets indicated incomplete sequencing despite the large sequencing depth. Pairwise subsampling led to the expectation that sequencing depth would affect the degree of clonotype sharing among donors. Estimated clonotype richness was generally larger for naive than for memory subsets. Clonotypes shared by all four sorted-subset donors showed higher generation probabilities than non-shared clonotypes. Across a few donors, roughly 5.1% of naive CD4, roughly 3.3% of naive CD8, around 2.5% of memory CD4, and approximately 0.42% of memory CD8 clonotypes were shared.

This TCR was recovered from a woman aged 25-40 years in good health. Sequenced sample: naive CD4+ T cells sorted from blood. In light of the paper, this sample's cell subset or site label describes: CD45RA+ positively selected. This chain is built from TRBV28 and TRBJ1-5, with no confident D gene call. Read as DNA, the sequence is TGTGCCAGCAGTTTAACCTATCAGCCCCAGCATTTT. This yields the protein CASSLTYQPQHF.